This is a list of T cell receptor beta chains from one sample in a study of T cell responses to AZD1222 COVID-19 vaccine. Measured with immunoSEQ multiplex PCR; TCRdb has only the in-frame clones, and not every one. Altogether approximately 97,000 clones are present, about 91% being singletons, with the ten largest covering about 7.5%. The input for sequencing was peripheral blood, taken on day 0 of AZD1222 vaccination. The receptors were gathered from an adult in good health. Both conserved end residues are part of each CDR3. The order of the fields is J gene, clone size, D gene, V gene, CDR3 DNA, CDR3 protein. A D gene is named only where the DNA matches it firmly. Not every row has a clone size; where given, it reads once, few, many or a size class.

j_call: TRBJ1-1
clone_size: once
d_call: TRBD1
v_call: TRBV2
cdr3_nt: TGTGCCAGCAGTGGGACAGGGGCCACTGAAGCTTTCTTT
cdr3_aa: CASSGTGATEAFF

j_call: TRBJ1-1
clone_size: -
d_call: -
v_call: TRBV30
cdr3_nt: TGTGCCTGGAGGAAAGGGCCGAACACTGAAGCTTTCTTT
cdr3_aa: CAWRKGPNTEAFF

j_call: TRBJ1-3
clone_size: -
d_call: -
v_call: TRBV19
cdr3_nt: TGTGCCAGTAGTCCCGGACAGTACTCTGGAAACACCATATATTTT
cdr3_aa: CASSPGQYSGNTIYF

j_call: TRBJ1-1
clone_size: -
d_call: TRBD1
v_call: TRBV14
cdr3_nt: TGTGCCAGCGCAGGCACAGGGGTCACTGAAGCTTTCTTT
cdr3_aa: CASAGTGVTEAFF

j_call: TRBJ1-4
clone_size: -
d_call: -
v_call: TRBV6-5
cdr3_nt: TGTGCCAGCAGCAGGGCAGCTAATGAAAAACTGTTTTTT
cdr3_aa: CASSRAANEKLFF

j_call: TRBJ1-5
clone_size: -
d_call: TRBD1
v_call: TRBV24-1
cdr3_nt: TGTGCCACCAGTGAACAGGGGAGCAATCAGCCCCAGCATTTT
cdr3_aa: CATSEQGSNQPQHF

j_call: TRBJ2-5
clone_size: once
d_call: TRBD2
v_call: TRBV2
cdr3_nt: TGTGCCAGCAGTGAAGCGGAGATAGCGGGAGCAGAGACCCAGTACTTC
cdr3_aa: CASSEAEIAGAETQYF

j_call: TRBJ2-5
clone_size: -
d_call: TRBD2
v_call: TRBV7-2
cdr3_nt: TGTGCCAGCAGCCCAGGGACTAGCGGGGGGTCCGAGACCCAGTACTTC
cdr3_aa: CASSPGTSGGSETQYF

j_call: TRBJ2-3
clone_size: -
d_call: TRBD2
v_call: TRBV27
cdr3_nt: TGTGCCAGCAGTCTAGTTACTAGCGAGGTGGAGTATTTT
cdr3_aa: CASSLVTSEVEYF

j_call: TRBJ2-7
clone_size: -
d_call: TRBD1
v_call: TRBV3-1/TRBV3-2
cdr3_nt: TGTGCCAGCAGCCGCACCGGGACAGGGATCAACGAGCAGTACTTC
cdr3_aa: CASSRTGTGINEQYF

j_call: TRBJ1-3
clone_size: -
d_call: TRBD1
v_call: TRBV24-1
cdr3_nt: TGTGCCACCAGTGACCCCGCAGGGGGCCCTGGAAACACCATATATTTT
cdr3_aa: CATSDPAGGPGNTIYF

j_call: TRBJ1-5
clone_size: -
d_call: TRBD1
v_call: TRBV5-1
cdr3_nt: TGCGCCAGCAGCTTGGGAGACAGGGAACAACAGCCCCAGCATTTT
cdr3_aa: CASSLGDREQQPQHF

j_call: TRBJ1-2
clone_size: -
d_call: -
v_call: TRBV20-1
cdr3_nt: TGCAGTGCTAGAGATCGGGCGGGCTACACCTTC
cdr3_aa: CSARDRAGYTF

j_call: TRBJ1-4
clone_size: -
d_call: TRBD1
v_call: TRBV6-5
cdr3_nt: TGTGCCAGCAGCTCCCGGGACAGGGCTAATGAAAAACTGTTTTTT
cdr3_aa: CASSSRDRANEKLFF

j_call: TRBJ2-7
clone_size: -
d_call: -
v_call: TRBV28
cdr3_nt: TGTGCCAGCAGTTTAGGGGGCCTTTACGAGCAGTACTTC
cdr3_aa: CASSLGGLYEQYF

j_call: TRBJ2-5
clone_size: -
d_call: -
v_call: TRBV11-2
cdr3_nt: TGTGCCAGCAGCTTACACAGGGAAGAGACCCAGTACTTC
cdr3_aa: CASSLHREETQYF

j_call: TRBJ2-3
clone_size: -
d_call: TRBD2
v_call: TRBV2
cdr3_nt: TGTGCCAGCGCCCGGGCTAGCGGGACCACAGATACGCAGTATTTT
cdr3_aa: CASARASGTTDTQYF

j_call: TRBJ2-1
clone_size: -
d_call: -
v_call: TRBV7-9
cdr3_nt: TGTGCCAGCAGCGTGGTGACACAGGATTACAATGAGCAGTTCTTC
cdr3_aa: CASSVVTQDYNEQFF

j_call: TRBJ2-3
clone_size: -
d_call: TRBD2
v_call: TRBV24-1
cdr3_nt: TGTGCCACCAGTGCCTCCGGGACTAGCGTTCCTAGCACAGATACGCAGTATTTT
cdr3_aa: CATSASGTSVPSTDTQYF

j_call: TRBJ1-2
clone_size: -
d_call: -
v_call: TRBV28
cdr3_nt: TGTGCCAGCAGTTCGCCGGGACGGACCTTTGACTATGGCTACACCTTC
cdr3_aa: CASSSPGRTFDYGYTF

j_call: TRBJ2-1
clone_size: -
d_call: TRBD2
v_call: TRBV9
cdr3_nt: TGTGCCAGCAGTATCCAGGGACTAGCGGGAGGCAATGAGCAGTTCTTC
cdr3_aa: CASSIQGLAGGNEQFF

j_call: TRBJ2-7
clone_size: once
d_call: TRBD2
v_call: TRBV19
cdr3_nt: TGTGCGTGCAGGGAGGGCTACGAGCAGTACTTC
cdr3_aa: CACREGYEQYF

j_call: TRBJ2-5
clone_size: -
d_call: TRBD1
v_call: TRBV18
cdr3_nt: TGTGCCAGCTCCACCCTTACAGGGGGCGCCGAGACCCAGTACTTC
cdr3_aa: CASSTLTGGAETQYF

j_call: TRBJ2-3
clone_size: -
d_call: -
v_call: TRBV7-8
cdr3_nt: TGTGCCAGCAGCTACCCAGGGTTGGGTCCCGCAGATACGCAGTATTTT
cdr3_aa: CASSYPGLGPADTQYF

j_call: TRBJ1-2
clone_size: once
d_call: -
v_call: TRBV10-3
cdr3_nt: TGTGCCATCAGTGAGGAGACAGCTAACTATGGCTACACCTTC
cdr3_aa: CAISEETANYGYTF

j_call: TRBJ1-2
clone_size: -
d_call: -
v_call: TRBV5-1
cdr3_nt: TGCGCCAGCAGCCCCGTCGGTTATGGCTACACCTTC
cdr3_aa: CASSPVGYGYTF

j_call: TRBJ1-2
clone_size: -
d_call: TRBD1
v_call: TRBV11-2
cdr3_nt: TGTGCCAGCAGCTTAGGGGACAGGGGACCCACCTTC
cdr3_aa: CASSLGDRGPTF

j_call: TRBJ1-4
clone_size: -
d_call: -
v_call: TRBV5-4
cdr3_nt: TGTGCCAGCAGCCGAGACCGTACGGATGAAAAACTGTTTTTT
cdr3_aa: CASSRDRTDEKLFF

j_call: TRBJ1-2
clone_size: -
d_call: -
v_call: TRBV5-4
cdr3_nt: TGTGCCAGCAGCTTCAGGGCCCTGGGGGGCTACACCTTC
cdr3_aa: CASSFRALGGYTF

j_call: TRBJ1-1
clone_size: -
d_call: -
v_call: TRBV5-3
cdr3_nt: TGTGCCAGTGGCGGAGAGGGGTTAGGGGAGGGAGCTTTCTTT
cdr3_aa: CASGGEGLGEGAFF

j_call: TRBJ2-7
clone_size: -
d_call: -
v_call: TRBV6-5
cdr3_nt: TGTGCCAGCAGTTGGGGCAGGGTCTCCTACGAGCAGTACTTC
cdr3_aa: CASSWGRVSYEQYF

j_call: TRBJ1-4
clone_size: -
d_call: -
v_call: TRBV7-9
cdr3_nt: TGTGCCAGCAGCTCCTTAGTGGCGGGCCATGAAAAACTGTTTTTT
cdr3_aa: CASSSLVAGHEKLFF

j_call: TRBJ1-1
clone_size: few
d_call: TRBD1
v_call: TRBV5-1
cdr3_nt: TGCGCCAGCAGCTACGACAGGGCGGACACTGAAGCTTTCTTT
cdr3_aa: CASSYDRADTEAFF

j_call: TRBJ2-2
clone_size: -
d_call: -
v_call: TRBV2
cdr3_nt: TGTGCCAGCAGTGTCCATTCCACCGGGGAGCTGTTTTTT
cdr3_aa: CASSVHSTGELFF

j_call: TRBJ1-3
clone_size: -
d_call: TRBD1
v_call: TRBV6-6
cdr3_nt: TGTGCCAGCAGCGGACAGGGAGGGACTGGAAACACCATATATTTT
cdr3_aa: CASSGQGGTGNTIYF

j_call: TRBJ2-1
clone_size: -
d_call: TRBD2
v_call: TRBV6-1
cdr3_nt: TGTGCCAGCAGTGAAGCGGGGACTAGCGGGAGACGGTTCTTC
cdr3_aa: CASSEAGTSGRRFF

j_call: TRBJ1-1
clone_size: -
d_call: -
v_call: TRBV18
cdr3_nt: TGTGCCAGCTCACCAGAGGGGGGGGGAAGGACTGAAGCTTTCTTT
cdr3_aa: CASSPEGGGRTEAFF

j_call: TRBJ1-1
clone_size: -
d_call: -
v_call: TRBV7-3
cdr3_nt: TGTGCCAGCAGCCTTAGTCGACAGAGTGGTGAAGCTTTCTTT
cdr3_aa: CASSLSRQSGEAFF

j_call: TRBJ1-2
clone_size: -
d_call: -
v_call: TRBV3-1/TRBV3-2
cdr3_nt: TGTGCCAGCAGCCAAGTTCGGGGGGGACATTCTTACTATGGCTACACCTTC
cdr3_aa: CASSQVRGGHSYYGYTF

j_call: TRBJ2-1
clone_size: -
d_call: TRBD2
v_call: TRBV7-7
cdr3_nt: TGTGCTAGCAGCTTAGCGGGGGGGGAGCAGTTCTTC
cdr3_aa: CASSLAGGEQFF

j_call: TRBJ2-1
clone_size: -
d_call: TRBD1
v_call: TRBV15
cdr3_nt: TGTGCCACCAGCAGAGGACAGGGGGCAGGGGAGCAGTTCTTC
cdr3_aa: CATSRGQGAGEQFF

j_call: TRBJ1-6
clone_size: -
d_call: TRBD1
v_call: TRBV6-1
cdr3_nt: TGTGCCAGCAGTGAAGCGCCGGGACAGCGTAATTCACCCCTCCACTTT
cdr3_aa: CASSEAPGQRNSPLHF

j_call: TRBJ1-2
clone_size: -
d_call: -
v_call: TRBV12-5
cdr3_nt: TGTGCTAGTGGTTTGGGGGCTAACTATGGCTACACCTTC
cdr3_aa: CASGLGANYGYTF

j_call: TRBJ1-1
clone_size: -
d_call: -
v_call: TRBV3-1/TRBV3-2
cdr3_nt: TGTGCCAGCAGCCAAGGGGGGGAAGGGGCTGAAGCTTTCTTT
cdr3_aa: CASSQGGEGAEAFF

j_call: TRBJ1-2
clone_size: -
d_call: -
v_call: TRBV6-5
cdr3_nt: TGTGCCAGCAGTAGGGGGGGCTCTAACTATGGCTACACCTTC
cdr3_aa: CASSRGGSNYGYTF

j_call: TRBJ1-5
clone_size: -
d_call: -
v_call: TRBV19
cdr3_nt: TGTGCCAGTAGGGCAGAGTGGCAGCCCCAGCATTTT
cdr3_aa: CASRAEWQPQHF

j_call: TRBJ1-6
clone_size: once
d_call: -
v_call: TRBV7-2
cdr3_nt: TGTGCCAGCAGCTTCCCCGACGCTAGGAATTCACCCCTCCACTTT
cdr3_aa: CASSFPDARNSPLHF

j_call: TRBJ2-7
clone_size: -
d_call: TRBD1
v_call: TRBV11-2
cdr3_nt: TGTGCCAGCAGCTACGTTACAGGGGGTGACGAGCAGTACTTC
cdr3_aa: CASSYVTGGDEQYF

j_call: TRBJ1-5
clone_size: -
d_call: TRBD1
v_call: TRBV28
cdr3_nt: TGTGCCAGCAGCATACTCGGACAGGGGGCCTTGCCTAATCAGCCCCAGCATTTT
cdr3_aa: CASSILGQGALPNQPQHF

j_call: TRBJ1-5
clone_size: -
d_call: -
v_call: TRBV28
cdr3_nt: TGTGCCAGCAGTTTTCCCCAGGGTCGTGATCAGCCCCAGCATTTT
cdr3_aa: CASSFPQGRDQPQHF

j_call: TRBJ2-7
clone_size: -
d_call: -
v_call: TRBV24-1
cdr3_nt: TGTGCCACCAGTGATTTGGGCAGGGGAGAGGGGTACGAGCAGTACTTC
cdr3_aa: CATSDLGRGEGYEQYF

j_call: TRBJ1-2
clone_size: few
d_call: -
v_call: TRBV6-2/TRBV6-3
cdr3_nt: TGTGCCAGCAGTTACTCGGGTGGCTATGGCTACACCTTC
cdr3_aa: CASSYSGGYGYTF

j_call: TRBJ2-1
clone_size: -
d_call: TRBD1
v_call: TRBV11-3
cdr3_nt: TGTGCCAGCAGCACGGGACAGGGGACCAACAATGAGCAGTTCTTC
cdr3_aa: CASSTGQGTNNEQFF

j_call: TRBJ1-5
clone_size: -
d_call: -
v_call: TRBV27
cdr3_nt: TGTGCCAGCAGTTTGAGGGGTCGAGTGCAGCCCCAGCATTTT
cdr3_aa: CASSLRGRVQPQHF

j_call: TRBJ1-2
clone_size: -
d_call: TRBD1
v_call: TRBV19
cdr3_nt: TGTGCCAGTAGTCTCGAAGGACAGGCCCTAAGTGGGTATGGCTACACCTTC
cdr3_aa: CASSLEGQALSGYGYTF

j_call: TRBJ1-1
clone_size: -
d_call: -
v_call: TRBV7-9
cdr3_nt: TGTGCCAGCAGCGATCGGGGGTTTAAGGCTTTCTTT
cdr3_aa: CASSDRGFKAFF

j_call: TRBJ2-1
clone_size: -
d_call: -
v_call: TRBV11-2
cdr3_nt: TGTGCCAGCATCCAGGACAGCACCTACAATGAGCGGTTCTTC
cdr3_aa: CASIQDSTYNERFF